The 16 T cell receptor beta chains listed next were all sequenced from one sample in a study of vaccination effects on CD4 cells after COVID-19. Isolation of CD4+ T cells took place after approximately ten days of culture. Participants were given two doses of BNT162b2 or mRNA-1273 vaccine. Antigens for these TCRs are unknown. Sequencing used immunoSEQ multiplex PCR; TCRdb keeps in-frame clones, though not all of them. The repertoire consists of over 8,000 clones, with under 80% occurring once and the leading ten covering approximately 11%. The sample in question was CD4+ T cells from PBMCs cultured without peptide, obtained after COVID-19 vaccination. The source is a human donor who received a COVID-19 vaccine.

The V gene is TRBV7-2, the J gene TRBJ2-7, with unresolved D. This CDR3 region has 13 residues. The V and J ends lost 0 bases and 7 bases respectively, with 10 bases between them. Germline CDR1 SGHTA, CDR2 FQGNSA. In DNA form, the CDR3 reads TGTGCCAGCAGCTTAGCGATGGGATCAGAGCAGTACTTC. It translates to CASSLAMGSEQYF.

The chain joins TRBV5-4 to TRBJ2-5; no firm D call. CDR3 length equals 13 residues. The V gene lost 2 bases and the J gene lost 4 bases, with 9 bases spanning the gap. Germline V gives CDR1 SGHNT, CDR2 YYREEE (reference sequence). CDR3 in DNA: TGTGCCAGCAGCTTAAGAGGATCAGAGACCCAGTACTTC. As protein: CASSLRGSETQYF.

This sequence joins TRBV4-2 and TRBJ2-5; possible D gene TRBD2, 6 bases. Germline V gene data show CDR1 as LGHNA and CDR2 as YNFKEQ. The CDR3 contains 13 residues. V lost 0 bases, J lost 5 bases, and 7 bases lay in between. The CDR3 DNA follows: TGTGCCAGCAGCCAAGAGGGAGGCGAGACCCAGTACTTC. This encodes CASSQEGGETQYF.

The chain links TRBV5-1 to TRBJ1-2; D not certain. Between the trimmed V and J ends, which lost 0 bases and 4 bases, there was a span of 10 bases. Germline loops: CDR1 SGHRS, CDR2 YFSETQ. The CDR3 sequence is 14 residues long. CDR3 coding DNA: TGCGCCAGCAGCTTGGAAGGTCCAGCCTATGGCTACACCTTC. Encoded protein: CASSLEGPAYGYTF.

The chain uses TRBV5-1 and TRBJ2-1; the match to TRBD2 covers 13 bases. CDR1 and CDR2 (germline): SGHRS, YFSETQ. Unmatched junction bases numbered 9, after V lost 6 bases and J lost 9 bases. The CDR3 totals 15 residues. CDR3 in amino acids: CASTGGTSGAGEQFF. The CDR3 nucleotides read TGCGCCAGCACGGGGGGGACTAGCGGGGCCGGTGAGCAGTTCTTC.

V is TRBV5-1 and J is TRBJ2-3; 10 positions agree with TRBD2. The V segment lost 0 bases and the J segment 0 bases; nucleotides outside the gene matches: 1. In germline, CDR1 is SGHRS, CDR2 YFSETQ. CDR3 length equals 16 residues. The DNA of the CDR3 is TGCGCCAGCAGCTTGGGGACTAGCGGAAGCACAGATACGCAGTATTTT. This encodes CASSLGTSGSTDTQYF.

The V and J genes are TRBV13 and TRBJ2-2; the D is unclear. The CDR3 sequence is 13 residues long. The germline gives CDR1 PRHDT, CDR2 FYEKMQ (reference sequence). Trimming pared 6 bases from V and 0 bases from J, leaving 5 bases between. CDR3 region: CASRGANTGELFF. For the CDR3, the DNA is TGTGCCAGCAGAGGCGCGAACACCGGGGAGCTGTTTTTT. The variable domain in full, with the rest retrieved from reference TRBV13 and TRBJ2-2, is AAGVIQSPRHLIKEKRETATLKCYPIPRHDTVYWYQQGPGQDPQFLISFYEKMQSDKGSIPDRFSAQQFSDYHSELNMSSLELGDSALYFCASRGANTGELFFGEGSRLTVL.

The table lists this clone with a count of one. V usage is TRBV4-1 and J usage is TRBJ1-2; D gene uncertain. The CDR3 is made up of 15 amino acids. Per the germline V gene, CDR1 is MGHRA and CDR2 is YSYEKL. V was cut by 0 bases and J by 2 bases, with 10 bases left in between. The CDR3 loop reads CASSQDGVLNYGYTF. The CDR3 nucleotides read TGCGCCAGCAGCCAAGATGGGGTTTTGAACTATGGCTACACCTTC.

V and J are TRBV10-3 and TRBJ1-1; 7 nucleotides match TRBD1. The germline V gene encodes CDR1 ENHRY and CDR2 SYGVKD. The V and J ends lost 8 bases and 1 base, in that order; junction bases with no gene match: 4. The CDR3 runs 13 residues. The CDR3 sequence is CAIGGQSNTEAFF. The CDR3 bases are TGTGCCATCGGGGGACAGTCGAACACTGAAGCTTTCTTT.

The chain recombines TRBV3-1 (or the pseudogene TRBV3-2) with TRBJ1-5, with 9 nucleotides matching TRBD1. There are 15 residues in the CDR3. The V segment lost 4 bases and the J segment 3 bases; nucleotides outside the gene matches: 4. CDR1 and CDR2 (germline): LGHDT, YNNKEL (reference sequence). The CDR3 nucleotides are TGTGCCAGCAGCCCGCGGACAGGGGTCAATCAGCCCCAGCATTTT. This sequence encodes CASSPRTGVNQPQHF.

This sequence joins TRBV29-1 and TRBJ2-1; D remains ambiguous. CDR1 is SQVTM and CDR2 is ANQGSEA in the germline V gene. This CDR3 comprises 11 residues. V was clipped by 1 base and J by 9 bases, with 7 bases between them. In DNA, the CDR3 is TGCAGCGTTGAAGGGCCGGGTGAGCAGTTCTTC. It yields the protein CSVEGPGEQFF.

V is TRBV30 and J is TRBJ1-1; a weak D match, TRBD1 (5 bases). The CDR3 consists of 14 residues. Germline-derived CDR1 and CDR2 are GTSNPN and SVGIG (reference sequence). V was shortened by 3 bases and J by 6 bases, with 17 bases between the two germline ends. For the CDR3, the DNA is TGTGCCTGGAGCCGCGGGCAGGGCGGCGCTGAAGCTTTCTTT. This sequence encodes CAWSRGQGGAEAFF.

V is TRBV28 and J is TRBJ2-3; D is unclear. This CDR3 has 14 residues. CDR1 and CDR2 from the germline V gene are MDHEN and SYDVKM. V lost 2 bases, J lost 3 bases, and 9 bases lay in between. The CDR3 spells CASSLPRRTDTQYF. Here the CDR3 DNA reads TGTGCCAGCAGTTTACCTCGTAGAACAGATACGCAGTATTTT.

The rearrangement joins TRBV27 to TRBJ2-1; 12 nucleotides line up with TRBD2. Trimming took 3 bases from V and 6 from J; bases not matched to a gene: 6. Germline-derived CDR1 and CDR2 are MNHEY and SMNVEV (reference sequence). This CDR3 spans 16 amino acids. The DNA for the CDR3 is TGTGCCAGCAGTTTCCCCCTAGCGGGAGGGTCCAATGAGCAGTTCTTC. Translation gives CASSFPLAGGSNEQFF.

V is TRBV6-2 or TRBV6-3 and J is TRBJ1-5; TRBD1 aligns across 10 bases. The CDR3 has 17 amino acids. Germline CDR1 is MNHEY and CDR2 is SVGEGT. V shed 6 bases, J shed 9 bases, and the junction held 17 bases outside the gene matches. The CDR3 protein is CASSEMPTGGERRPQHF. CDR3 in DNA: TGTGCCAGCAGCGAAATGCCGACAGGGGGCGAACGTCGGCCCCAGCATTTT.

The chain links TRBV5-4 to TRBJ2-1, with TRBD1 identical over 7 bases. Germline V gene data show CDR1 as SGHNT and CDR2 as YYREEE (reference sequence). V dropped 4 bases and J dropped 2; count of bases not matched to a gene: 9. The CDR3 is 16 amino acids. The chain's CDR3 is CASSPGGSVAYNEQFF. Here the CDR3 DNA reads TGTGCCAGCAGCCCAGGGGGTAGCGTGGCCTACAATGAGCAGTTCTTC.